This T cell receptor beta chain was captured in a study of a mutant IDH1 vaccine in newly diagnosed glioma. Study-level information: Vaccines began 4-6 weeks after radiotherapy alone, or with temozolomide cycles. Sex distribution of treated patients was roughly 60% male and approximately 38% female; mean age was around 42 years.

Worth noting for this clone: The antigen remains undetermined.

Here immunoSEQ multiplex PCR was the method, and the copy in TCRdb shows in-frame clones only, minus some. The sample has about 120,000 clones, just under 80% seen once. Time point denoted: week 11, during vaccination. The investigators gave 300 ug of mutant IDH1 20-mer peptide in each vaccine dose, together with topical imiquimod. Trimming pared 2 bases from V and 1 base from J, leaving 9 bases between. The germline V gene has CDR1 MNHEY and CDR2 SMNVEV (reference sequence). This CDR3 is built from 14 residues. The specimen was PBMCs, collected from a glioma patient whose treatment included an IDH1 peptide vaccine. The TCR was taken from a man aged 40-49 years with glioma. The genes are TRBV27 and TRBJ2-7; no firm D call. The CDR3: CASSLKAFSYEQYF. The CDR3 DNA reads TGTGCCAGCAGTTTAAAGGCGTTTTCCTACGAGCAGTACTTC.